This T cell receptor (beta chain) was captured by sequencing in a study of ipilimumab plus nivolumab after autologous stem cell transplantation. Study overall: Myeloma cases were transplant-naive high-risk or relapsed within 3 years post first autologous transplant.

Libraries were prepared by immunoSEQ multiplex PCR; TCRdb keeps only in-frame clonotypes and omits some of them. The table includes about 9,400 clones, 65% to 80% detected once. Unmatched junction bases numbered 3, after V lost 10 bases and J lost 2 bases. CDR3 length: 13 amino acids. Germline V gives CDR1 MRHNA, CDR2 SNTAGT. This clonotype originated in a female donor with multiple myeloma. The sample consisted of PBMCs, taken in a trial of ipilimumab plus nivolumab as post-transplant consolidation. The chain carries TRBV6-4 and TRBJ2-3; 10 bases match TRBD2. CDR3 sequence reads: CANGTSATDTQYF. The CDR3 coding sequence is TGTGCCAACGGGACTAGCGCCACAGATACGCAGTATTTT.